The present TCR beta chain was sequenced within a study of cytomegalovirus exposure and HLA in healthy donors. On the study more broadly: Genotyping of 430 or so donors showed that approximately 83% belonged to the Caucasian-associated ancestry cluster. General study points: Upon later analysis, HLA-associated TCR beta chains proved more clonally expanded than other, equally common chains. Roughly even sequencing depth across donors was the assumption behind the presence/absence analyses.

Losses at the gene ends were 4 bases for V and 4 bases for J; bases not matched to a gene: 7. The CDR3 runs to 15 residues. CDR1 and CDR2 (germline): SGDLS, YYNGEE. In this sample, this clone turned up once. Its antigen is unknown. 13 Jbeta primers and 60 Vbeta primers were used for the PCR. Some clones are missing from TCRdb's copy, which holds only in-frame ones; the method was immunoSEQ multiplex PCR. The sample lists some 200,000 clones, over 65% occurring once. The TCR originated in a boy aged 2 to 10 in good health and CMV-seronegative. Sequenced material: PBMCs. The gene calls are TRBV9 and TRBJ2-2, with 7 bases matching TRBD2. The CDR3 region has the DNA TGTGCCAGCAGCCCGATGACTAGCCCCACCGGGGAGCTGTTTTTT. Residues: CASSPMTSPTGELFF.